This T cell receptor beta chain came from a study of radiation and T cells in renal cell carcinoma. Sequenced by immunoSEQ multiplex PCR; TCRdb stores in-frame clones only, minus some. This sample has just over 95,000 clones, with 84% found just once. V dropped 2 bases and J dropped 1; count of bases not matched to a gene: 9. This CDR3 has 17 residues. CDR1 and CDR2 from the germline V gene are MNHEY and SMNVEV (reference sequence). Sample time point: blood 4 weeks post-SBRT, at nephrectomy. Treatment of the sample: 15 Gy SBRT to primary tumor, nephrectomy 4 weeks later. Nephrectomy followed 15 Gy stereotactic body radiation by 4 weeks. Broader study findings: No pretreatment tumor biopsies were available for baseline clonotypes.

Of note for this clone: What it recognizes is unknown.

This receptor was obtained from a man in his 60s with renal cell carcinoma. Specimen: blood, collected from a patient whose treatment included radiotherapy and nephrectomy. This chain connects TRBV27 to TRBJ2-7; 9 nucleotides align to TRBD1. CDR3 sequence reads: CASSLNRGRTVSYEQYF. The CDR3 coding sequence is TGTGCCAGCAGTTTAAACAGGGGGCGAACGGTGTCCTACGAGCAGTACTTC.